Below, 9 T cell receptor beta chains from the same sample are listed, as sequenced in a study. TCRdb reprocessed the RT-PCR reads via MiXCR and lists one record per CDR3 protein. The table records about 680,000 distinct CDR3 sequences, 13% to 15% of them present only once. The material sequenced was memory CD4+ T cells from blood. The receptors shown here come from a female donor in good health, serving as a healthy control.

The gene calls are TRBV6-5 and TRBJ1-4; D gene ambiguous. Per the germline V gene, CDR1 is MNHEY and CDR2 is SVGAGI. The CDR3 consists of 19 residues. Trimming took off 2 bases at V and 8 bases at J, with 27 bases between the two ends. CDR3 coding DNA: TGTGCCAGCAGTTACACCTCACGCCTACCGTTGGACGTTGGGGAAAAACTGTTTTTT. Translating gives CASSYTSRLPLDVGEKLFF.

This clonotype was seen a handful of times. The J gene is TRBJ1-2, the V gene TRBV6-2 or TRBV6-3, with D hard to call. Trimming removed 10 bases at V and 3 bases at J, with 21 bases between. CDR1 is MNHEY and CDR2 is SVGEGT in the germline V gene. This CDR3 spans 15 amino acids. The CDR3 loop is CATRRTAAPDYGYTF. The DNA for the CDR3 is TGTGCCACCAGGAGGACCGCGGCCCCTGACTATGGCTACACCTTC.

The chain has TRBV18 and TRBJ1-2; D is possibly TRBD1 (5 bases). The CDR3 runs 14 residues. V was trimmed by 1 base and J by 6 bases, leaving 12 bases between them. Germline lookup yields CDR1 KGHSH and CDR2 LQKENI. The DNA of the CDR3 is TGTGCCAGCTCACCACTGGAAGGGACCCATGGCTACACCTTC. Amino acid sequence: CASSPLEGTHGYTF. Combining the CDR3 with reference TRBV18 and TRBJ1-2 gives the whole variable domain NAGVMQNPRHLVRRRGQEARLRCSPMKGHSHVYWYRQLPEEGLKFMVYLQKENIIDESGMPKERFSAEFPKEGPSILRIQQVVRGDSAAYFCASSPLEGTHGYTFGSGTRLTVV.

The chain employs TRBV20-1 and TRBJ2-1, with D hard to call. The CDR3 runs to 15 residues. In germline, CDR1 is DFQATT, CDR2 SNEGSKA (reference sequence). V lost 0 bases to trimming and J lost 8 bases, with 17 bases between them. The CDR3: CSARDRLAITDEQFF. In nucleotides, the CDR3 is TGCAGTGCTAGAGATAGGCTGGCGATAACGGATGAGCAGTTCTTC.

This clonotype was seen repeatedly, ten times or more. This chain connects TRBV7-2 to TRBJ1-4; no clear D gene. From germline, CDR1 is SGHTA and CDR2 FQGNSA. V lost 5 bases, J lost 8 bases, and 18 bases lay in between. The CDR3 spans 15 residues. CDR3 region: CASSRAEGTGEKLFF. DNA for the CDR3: TGTGCCAGCAGCCGGGCGGAGGGCACGGGAGAAAAACTGTTTTTT.

The rearrangement uses TRBV28 and TRBJ1-5; 11 nucleotides align to TRBD1. The CDR3 contains 15 residues. The V gene's germline CDR1 is MDHEN and CDR2 SYDVKM. The trim removed 4 bases at V and 6 bases at J, leaving 5 bases unmatched. Here the CDR3 DNA reads TGTGCCAGCAGTTCCCCGGGGACAGGGGGTCAGCCCCAGCATTTT. Translating gives CASSSPGTGGQPQHF.

This clonotype turned up a few times. This sequence joins TRBV9 and TRBJ1-1, with TRBD1 identical over 8 bases. With 3 bases clipped from V and 2 bases from J, the junction kept 3 bases outside the gene matches. This CDR3 contains 14 residues. Germline lookup yields CDR1 SGDLS and CDR2 YYNGEE. Here the CDR3 reads CASSATGENTEAFF. The DNA of the CDR3 is TGTGCCAGCAGCGCGACAGGGGAAAACACTGAAGCTTTCTTT.

This clonotype came up many times. The J gene is TRBJ2-5, the V gene TRBV15; D is possibly TRBD2 (5 bases). Trimming removed 0 bases at V and 5 bases at J, with 13 bases between. The CDR3 contains 15 residues. From germline, CDR1 is LNHNV and CDR2 YYDKDF (reference sequence). CDR3 sequence: CATSRDLAGGETQYF. In DNA form, the CDR3 reads TGTGCCACCAGCAGAGATCTAGCAGGTGGCGAGACCCAGTACTTC.

This clonotype was counted at least ten times. This rearrangement joins TRBV27 to TRBJ2-7, with D possibly matching TRBD2 (5 bases). Trimming shortened V by 1 base and J by 0 bases, and 16 bases separated the two germline ends. CDR3 size: 17 residues. The germline V gene encodes CDR1 MNHEY and CDR2 SMNVEV (reference sequence). The CDR3 bases are TGTGCCAGCAGTTTATACCCCCCAGCGGCAAGCTCCTACGAGCAGTACTTC. It is translated as CASSLYPPAASSYEQYF.